Sequencing of this TCR beta chain was carried out in a study of shared clonotypes between healthy human individuals. V lost 1 base to trimming and J lost 6 bases; unmatched junction nucleotides: 2. In germline, CDR1 is WNHNN, CDR2 SYGVQD (reference sequence). The CDR3 has 15 residues. Repertoires were generated with immunoSEQ multiplex PCR, while TCRdb's copy carries only in-frame clones and drops some. The sample yields some 2,000,000 clones, 90% to 96% seen once. The rearrangement uses TRBV10-1 and TRBJ2-7, with TRBD2 matching over 14 bases. The sample consisted of naive CD4+ T cells sorted from blood. Regarding subset: CD45RA+ positively selected. The sequence was collected from a man younger than 35 in good health. In DNA, the CDR3 is TGCGCCAGCAGTGAGTATGGACTAGCGGGAGGCGAGCAGTACTTC. Amino acid sequence: CASSEYGLAGGEQYF.